What follows is one T cell receptor (beta chain) and its context. Its antigen is unidentified. Every donor was a healthy person donating bone marrow. The J segment lost 4 bases and the V segment lost 5 bases, leaving 7 bases of the junction unmatched. The CDR3 length is 15 residues. CDR1 and CDR2 (germline): MNHNY, SVGAGI (reference sequence). The sample comes from a study of cytomegalovirus exposure and HLA in healthy donors. The study's findings and limits: The analysis excluded some indistinguishable V segments, including TRBV6-2 and TRBV6-3. Sequencing had likely introduced a cluster of highly shared sequence variants as an artifact. Immune exposure was documented only through CMV serostatus.

The PCR ran on 60 Vbeta and 13 Jbeta primers. This table comes from immunoSEQ multiplex PCR, and its TCRdb copy is limited to in-frame clones, with some not included. The sample includes about 130,000 clones, 82% of them seen just once. The specimen was PBMCs. This TCR was recovered from a male donor in good health and CMV-seropositive. This chain connects TRBV6-6 to TRBJ2-7; 11 nucleotides align to TRBD1. DNA of the CDR3: TGTGCCAGCAGTGGAGACCGGGACAGGGGGTACGAGCAGTACTTC. It is translated as CASSGDRDRGYEQYF.